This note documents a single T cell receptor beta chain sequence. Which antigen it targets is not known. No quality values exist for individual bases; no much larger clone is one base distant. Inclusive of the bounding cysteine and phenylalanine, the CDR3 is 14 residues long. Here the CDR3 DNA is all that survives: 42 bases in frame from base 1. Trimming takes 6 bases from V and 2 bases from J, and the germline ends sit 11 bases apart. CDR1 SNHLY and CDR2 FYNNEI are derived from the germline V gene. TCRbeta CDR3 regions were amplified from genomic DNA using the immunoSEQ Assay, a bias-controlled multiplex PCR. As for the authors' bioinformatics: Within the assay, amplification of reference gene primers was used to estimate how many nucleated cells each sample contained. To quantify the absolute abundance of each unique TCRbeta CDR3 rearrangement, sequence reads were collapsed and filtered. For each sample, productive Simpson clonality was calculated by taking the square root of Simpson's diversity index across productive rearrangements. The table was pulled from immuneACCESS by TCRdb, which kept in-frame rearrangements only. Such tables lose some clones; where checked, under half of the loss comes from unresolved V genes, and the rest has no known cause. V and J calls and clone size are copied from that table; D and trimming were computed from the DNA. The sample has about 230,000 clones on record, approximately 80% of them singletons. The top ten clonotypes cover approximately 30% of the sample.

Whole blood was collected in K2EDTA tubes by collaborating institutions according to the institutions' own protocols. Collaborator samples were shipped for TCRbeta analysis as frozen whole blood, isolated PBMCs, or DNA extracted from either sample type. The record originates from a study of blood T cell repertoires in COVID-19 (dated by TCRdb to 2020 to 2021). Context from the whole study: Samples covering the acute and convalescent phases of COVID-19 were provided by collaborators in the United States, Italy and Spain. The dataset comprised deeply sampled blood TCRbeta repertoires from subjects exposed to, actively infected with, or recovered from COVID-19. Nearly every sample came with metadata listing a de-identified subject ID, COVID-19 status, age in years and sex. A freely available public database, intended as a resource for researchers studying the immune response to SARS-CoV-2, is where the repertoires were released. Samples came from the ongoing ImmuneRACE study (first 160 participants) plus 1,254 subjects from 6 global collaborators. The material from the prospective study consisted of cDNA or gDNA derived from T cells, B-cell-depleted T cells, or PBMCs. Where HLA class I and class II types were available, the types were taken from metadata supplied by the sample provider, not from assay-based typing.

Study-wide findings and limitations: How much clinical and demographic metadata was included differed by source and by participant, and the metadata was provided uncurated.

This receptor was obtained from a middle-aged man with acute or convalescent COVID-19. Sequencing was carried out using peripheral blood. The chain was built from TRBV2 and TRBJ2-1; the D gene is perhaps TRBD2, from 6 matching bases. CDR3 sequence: CASRYGSTYNEQFF. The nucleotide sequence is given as TGTGCCAGCAGATACGGGAGCACCTACAATGAGCAGTTCTTC.